These 30 T cell receptor beta chains came from one sample sequenced in a study of T cells expressing NK-cell markers. From the 5' RACE reads, TCRdb lists one entry per CDR3 protein and no DNA. The table lists about 150,000 distinct CDR3 sequences. The sequencing input was blood T cells: a sorted CD56 or NKG2C T cell subset, CD4+ or CD8+ T cells, or bulk PBMC T cells (not recorded which). These receptors all come from a woman aged 50 to 60 in good health.

The chain combines TRBV7-8 with TRBJ2-5; the TCRdb call, TRBD1, lacks DNA for checking. Germline CDR1 is SGHVS and CDR2 is FQNEAQ. The CDR3 covers 13 residues. CDR3 sequence reads: CASSPGAQETQYF.

V gene TRBV9 combines with J gene TRBJ2-7; TCRdb designates TRBD2, a call that cannot be tested without DNA. The germline V gene encodes CDR1 SGDLS and CDR2 YYNGEE. There are 15 residues in the CDR3. CDR3 loop: CASSVGLAGEGEQYF.

The CDR3 spells CSALIRVQETQYF. This sequence joins TRBV20-1 and TRBJ2-5. Germline CDR1 DFQATT, CDR2 SNEGSKA (reference sequence). The CDR3 spans 13 residues.

V usage is TRBV5-1 and J usage is TRBJ2-7; TCRdb picks TRBD2, but there is no DNA to check that call. CDR3 size: 15 residues. Germline V lookup: CDR1 SGHRS, CDR2 YFSETQ. Here the CDR3 reads CASSGLLGGSYEQYF. The entire variable domain, with the rest obtained from reference TRBV5-1 and TRBJ2-7, is as follows: KAGVTQTPRYLIKTRGQQVTLSCSPISGHRSVSWYQQTPGQGLQFLFEYFSETQRNKGNFPGRFSGRQFSNSRSEMNVSTLELGDSALYLCASSGLLGGSYEQYFGPGTRLTVT.

V and J are TRBV20-1 and TRBJ2-1; TCRdb's D call, TRBD2, is unchecked because there is no DNA. The V gene's germline CDR1 is DFQATT and CDR2 SNEGSKA (reference sequence). The CDR3 contains 14 residues. The CDR3 loop is CSAAPGLGDNEQFF.

The chain couples TRBV27 to TRBJ2-5; TCRdb proposes TRBD1, but this gene call is untestable without DNA. Germline V gene lookup returns CDR1 MNHEY and CDR2 SMNVEV (reference sequence). The CDR3 is 16 amino acids. Here the CDR3 reads CASIGSRDQGQETQYF.

The chain employs TRBV24-1 and TRBJ2-1; TCRdb's D call of TRBD2 is untestable without DNA. Germline CDR1 KGHDR, CDR2 SFDVKD. The CDR3 loop spans 15 amino acids. The CDR3: CATSDFGTALDEQFF.

The chain uses TRBV12-3 or TRBV12-4 and TRBJ2-3. The CDR3 totals 11 residues. CDR3 residues: CAPGVWDTQYF.

The CDR3 loop is CASSYSRRREFNEQFF. The chain has TRBV6-5 and TRBJ2-1; the TCRdb D gene call, TRBD2, has no DNA to confirm it. Per the germline V gene, CDR1 is MNHEY and CDR2 is SVGAGI. The CDR3 is made up of 16 amino acids.

The rearrangement uses TRBV7-6 and TRBJ2-7; the TCRdb call, TRBD1, lacks DNA for checking. Germline-derived CDR1 and CDR2 are SGHVS and FNYEAQ. This CDR3 is 14 amino acids long. The CDR3 region is CASSYKGAGNEQYF.

The rearrangement uses TRBV11-2 and TRBJ2-5; as DNA is missing, the TRBD1 call by TCRdb cannot be tested. The CDR3 has 15 amino acids. The germline gives CDR1 SGHAT, CDR2 FQNNGV. CDR3 in amino acids: CASSPPPGGKETQYF.

The chain is built from TRBV20-1 and TRBJ2-1; TCRdb selects TRBD2, and the lack of DNA leaves this call unchecked. Germline V gene data show CDR1 as DFQATT and CDR2 as SNEGSKA (reference sequence). The CDR3 is made up of 17 amino acids. CDR3 in amino acids: CSATGLAGGPLYNEQFF.

The chain couples TRBV7-9 to TRBJ2-3; with no DNA, the TCRdb D assignment of TRBD1 cannot be verified. This CDR3 comprises 16 residues. CDR1 is SEHNR, CDR2 FQNEAQ, per germline (reference sequence). The CDR3 is CASSWTGQGLSDTQYF.

This rearrangement joins TRBV27 to TRBJ2-1; TCRdb proposes TRBD2, but this gene call is untestable without DNA. Germline V gene sequence: CDR1 MNHEY, CDR2 SMNVEV (reference sequence). The CDR3 spans 14 residues. The CDR3 loop reads CASSQAGGPNEQFF.

The V gene is TRBV11-2, the J gene TRBJ2-7; TCRdb returns TRBD2, unconfirmable since there is no DNA. The CDR3 contains 17 residues. In germline, CDR1 is SGHAT, CDR2 FQNNGV. The CDR3 sequence is CASSLVLAGVPIHEQYF.

The rearrangement links TRBV12-3 or TRBV12-4 to TRBJ2-2; no DNA is available, so the TRBD1 call from TCRdb remains unchecked. This CDR3 spans 14 amino acids. CDR3 region: CASRSGTGNGELFF.

This chain joins TRBV2 and TRBJ2-1; TCRdb's D gene call, TRBD2, goes unchecked for lack of DNA. This CDR3 has 15 residues. Germline assignment: CDR1 SNHLY and CDR2 FYNNEI. The CDR3 is CASRLLFRREDEQFF.

This chain connects TRBV27 to TRBJ2-2; TCRdb picks TRBD1, but there is no DNA to check that call. The CDR3 contains 15 residues. Germline values: CDR1 MNHEY, CDR2 SMNVEV (reference sequence). CDR3 region: CASMGLGTGSGELFF.

The rearrangement joins TRBV4-1 to TRBJ1-2; TCRdb's D call of TRBD1 is untestable without DNA. The length of the CDR3 is 14 residues. CDR1 and CDR2 from the germline V gene are MGHRA and YSYEKL. CDR3: CASSQTMGEYGYTF.

The chain carries TRBV19 and TRBJ1-1; the D gene TCRdb calls, TRBD1, cannot be checked with no DNA. The germline gives CDR1 LNHDA, CDR2 SQIVND (reference sequence). The CDR3 sequence is 12 residues long. CDR3 sequence: CASSITRDEAFF.

The chain has TRBV27 and TRBJ2-7. From germline, CDR1 is MNHEY and CDR2 SMNVEV (reference sequence). The CDR3 spans 13 residues. The CDR3 here is CASSHDGVNEQYF.

This rearrangement joins TRBV12-5 to TRBJ1-4. This CDR3 has 15 residues. Germline V gene data show CDR1 as LGHNT and CDR2 as FRNRAP. The CDR3 protein is CASGPPEGPGEKLFF.

The rearrangement joins TRBV29-1 to TRBJ2-1; TCRdb gives TRBD2 as the D gene, but with no DNA this cannot be confirmed. Germline V gives CDR1 SQVTM, CDR2 ANQGSEA. The CDR3 consists of 15 residues. The CDR3 sequence: CSVRLAEYPYNEQFF.

The J gene is TRBJ1-4, the V gene TRBV5-6. Germline CDR1 reads SGHDT; CDR2 reads YYEEEE. The CDR3 has 14 amino acids. CDR3 protein: CASSLGREDEKLFF.

V and J are TRBV12-3 or TRBV12-4 and TRBJ1-1. The CDR3 is 12 residues long. CDR3 sequence reads: CASSFDYSEAFF.

J is TRBJ2-3 and V is TRBV5-4; TCRdb's D call, TRBD1, is unchecked because there is no DNA. The CDR3 runs to 15 residues. From germline, CDR1 is SGHNT and CDR2 YYREEE (reference sequence). The CDR3 sequence is CASSPQEASTDTQYF.

CDR3 residues: CASSLSLSGDLYEQYF. This chain connects TRBV5-1 to TRBJ2-7; lacking DNA, the TRBD1 call made by TCRdb goes unchecked. CDR3 length: 16 residues. CDR1 SGHRS and CDR2 YFSETQ come from the germline V gene.

V is TRBV25-1 and J is TRBJ2-5; TCRdb reports TRBD1, a call that lacks DNA to check it against. The germline gives CDR1 MGHDK, CDR2 SYGVNS. The CDR3 is 14 amino acids. CDR3 in amino acids: CASSDRGGRETQYF.

The chain recombines TRBV10-3 with TRBJ2-5; lacking DNA, the TRBD1 call made by TCRdb goes unchecked. This CDR3 is 12 amino acids long. Germline CDR1 reads ENHRY; CDR2 reads SYGVKD. The CDR3 loop reads CAISDDRGTQYF.

The rearrangement uses TRBV29-1 and TRBJ1-5. The V gene's germline CDR1 is SQVTM and CDR2 ANQGSEA. This CDR3 has 15 residues. The CDR3: CSVLTTQNSNQPQHF.